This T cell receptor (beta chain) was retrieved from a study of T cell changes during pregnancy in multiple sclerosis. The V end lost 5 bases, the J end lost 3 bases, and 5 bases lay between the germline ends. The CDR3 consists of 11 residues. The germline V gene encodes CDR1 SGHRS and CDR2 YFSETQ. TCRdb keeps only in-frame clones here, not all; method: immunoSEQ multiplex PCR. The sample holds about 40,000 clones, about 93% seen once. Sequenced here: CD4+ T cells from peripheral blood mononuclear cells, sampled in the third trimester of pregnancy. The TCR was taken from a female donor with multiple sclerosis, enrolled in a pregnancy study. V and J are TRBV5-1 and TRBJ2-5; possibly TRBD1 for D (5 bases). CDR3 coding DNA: TGCGCCAGCAGGGACAAAGAGACCCAGTACTTC. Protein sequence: CASRDKETQYF.